Listed below are T cell receptor beta chains from one sample, sequenced in a study of CD8 T cells in Susac syndrome. One entry per CDR3 protein, called by TCRdb with MiXCR from the immunoSEQ multiplex PCR reads. The sample contains approximately 65,000 distinct CDR3 sequences, about 92% of which appear only once. Specimen: CD8+ T cells from PBMCs. These receptors came from a human donor in good health. Both conserved end residues are part of each CDR3. The order of the fields is D gene, clone size, J gene, V gene, CDR3 DNA, CDR3 protein. D genes are given only for firm matches. Some rows mark clone size as missing; the rest say once, few, many or name a class of expanded clone.

d_gene: NA; abundance: NA; j_gene: TRBJ2-7; v_gene: TRBV11-1; CDR3nt: TGTGCCAGCAGCTTACGGCCGCAGGGGCCCTCCTGGGACGAGCAGTACTTC; CDR3aa: CASSLRPQGPSWDEQYF
d_gene: NA; abundance: NA; j_gene: TRBJ1-4; v_gene: TRBV6-6; CDR3nt: TGTGCCAGCAGATCCGGGGAAGGAGGAAAACTGTTTTTT; CDR3aa: CASRSGEGGKLFF
d_gene: TRBD2; abundance: NA; j_gene: TRBJ2-1; v_gene: TRBV7-9; CDR3nt: TGTGCCAGCAGCTCAGACTTTAGCGGGGGGGCCATCGATGAGCAGTTCTTC; CDR3aa: CASSSDFSGGAIDEQFF
d_gene: NA; abundance: NA; j_gene: TRBJ1-1; v_gene: TRBV6-5; CDR3nt: NA; CDR3aa: CASSSSGPNTEAFF
d_gene: TRBD1; abundance: NA; j_gene: TRBJ1-1; v_gene: TRBV4-1; CDR3nt: TGCGCCAGTTCACCTGTACAGGGGGTGATGAACACTGAAGCTTTCTTT; CDR3aa: CASSPVQGVMNTEAFF
d_gene: TRBD1; abundance: NA; j_gene: TRBJ1-1; v_gene: TRBV5-5; CDR3nt: TGTGCCAGCAGCCCGGTAGACAGGGCGAACACTGAAGCTTTCTTT; CDR3aa: CASSPVDRANTEAFF
d_gene: NA; abundance: once; j_gene: TRBJ1-3; v_gene: TRBV18; CDR3nt: TGTGCCAGCTCACCCCGCTCTGGAAACACCATATATTTT; CDR3aa: CASSPRSGNTIYF
d_gene: NA; abundance: NA; j_gene: TRBJ2-1; v_gene: TRBV18; CDR3nt: TGTGCCAGCTCACCACTTCCGGATAAAAGCTCCTACAATGAGCAGTTCTTC; CDR3aa: CASSPLPDKSSYNEQFF
d_gene: TRBD1; abundance: NA; j_gene: TRBJ1-1; v_gene: TRBV7-9; CDR3nt: TGTGCCAGCAGCTTACGACAGGGATATAACACTGAAGCTTTCTTT; CDR3aa: CASSLRQGYNTEAFF
d_gene: NA; abundance: NA; j_gene: TRBJ2-5; v_gene: TRBV6-1; CDR3nt: TGTGCCAGCAGTGAAGCGGGGTGGCAAGAGACCCAGTACTTC; CDR3aa: CASSEAGWQETQYF
d_gene: NA; abundance: NA; j_gene: TRBJ1-1; v_gene: TRBV12-3/TRBV12-4; CDR3nt: TGTGCCAGCCAAATAGGGAACACTGAAGCTTTCTTT; CDR3aa: CASQIGNTEAFF
d_gene: NA; abundance: NA; j_gene: TRBJ1-1; v_gene: TRBV3-1; CDR3nt: TGTGCCAGCAGCCAAGATGTTGGGGACATACCTTACACTGAAGCTTTCTTT; CDR3aa: CASSQDVGDIPYTEAFF
d_gene: NA; abundance: NA; j_gene: TRBJ2-2; v_gene: TRBV10-3; CDR3nt: TGTGCCATCGGGACGAGGGGGGGCCGCGGGTCCGGGGAGCTGTTTTTT; CDR3aa: CAIGTRGGRGSGELFF
d_gene: NA; abundance: NA; j_gene: TRBJ1-1; v_gene: TRBV13; CDR3nt: TGTGCCAGCAGCTTACTGTTTACTGAAGCTTTCTTT; CDR3aa: CASSLLFTEAFF
d_gene: TRBD2; abundance: NA; j_gene: TRBJ2-1; v_gene: TRBV5-1; CDR3nt: TGCGCCAGCAGCTTGGCCTTCGCGGGGGTTACAGGTGAGCAGTTCTTC; CDR3aa: CASSLAFAGVTGEQFF
d_gene: TRBD2; abundance: NA; j_gene: TRBJ2-7; v_gene: TRBV7-6; CDR3nt: TGTGCCAGCAGCCGCGGGGGGTATAGGACCTACGAGCAGTACTTC; CDR3aa: CASSRGGYRTYEQYF
d_gene: TRBD1; abundance: NA; j_gene: TRBJ2-7; v_gene: TRBV28; CDR3nt: TGTGCCAGCAATCGGGACAGTTTTTTTTTCTACGAGCAGTACTTC; CDR3aa: CASNRDSFFFYEQYF
d_gene: NA; abundance: NA; j_gene: TRBJ2-7; v_gene: TRBV29-1; CDR3nt: TGCAGCGTTATAGACAGTGAAGTCGAGCAGTACTTC; CDR3aa: CSVIDSEVEQYF
d_gene: NA; abundance: NA; j_gene: TRBJ1-5; v_gene: TRBV6-5; CDR3nt: TGTGTCAGCAGCCCAACAGGACTACCCAATCAGCCCCAGCATTTT; CDR3aa: CVSSPTGLPNQPQHF
d_gene: TRBD1; abundance: NA; j_gene: TRBJ1-2; v_gene: TRBV12-3/TRBV12-4; CDR3nt: TGTGCCAGCAGTTTAGGAGACAGGGGGCTTGGCTACACCTTC; CDR3aa: CASSLGDRGLGYTF
d_gene: TRBD1; abundance: once; j_gene: TRBJ2-7; v_gene: TRBV7-3; CDR3nt: TGTGCCAGCAGCTTAAAGGGGACAGGGCCCTACGAGCAGTACTTC; CDR3aa: CASSLKGTGPYEQYF
d_gene: NA; abundance: NA; j_gene: TRBJ1-1; v_gene: TRBV20-1; CDR3nt: TGCAGCCGCGGGGATTTGGGCACTGAAGCTTTCTTT; CDR3aa: CSRGDLGTEAFF
d_gene: NA; abundance: NA; j_gene: TRBJ1-1; v_gene: TRBV11-3; CDR3nt: TGTGCCAGCAGCTTAACCCCGAACACTGAAGCTTTCTTT; CDR3aa: CASSLTPNTEAFF
d_gene: NA; abundance: few; j_gene: TRBJ2-2; v_gene: TRBV13; CDR3nt: TGTGCCAGCAGCTTAAGACCGCTGAACACCGGGGAGCTGTTTTTT; CDR3aa: CASSLRPLNTGELFF
d_gene: NA; abundance: once; j_gene: TRBJ2-2; v_gene: TRBV15; CDR3nt: TGTGCCACCAGCAGGGGGGGGCTGAACACCGGGGAGCTGTTTTTT; CDR3aa: CATSRGGLNTGELFF
d_gene: NA; abundance: few; j_gene: TRBJ2-7; v_gene: TRBV27; CDR3nt: TGTGCCAGCAGCCCAATCTCCGCCGCTTCTCTAATCGAGCAGTACTTC; CDR3aa: CASSPISAASLIEQYF